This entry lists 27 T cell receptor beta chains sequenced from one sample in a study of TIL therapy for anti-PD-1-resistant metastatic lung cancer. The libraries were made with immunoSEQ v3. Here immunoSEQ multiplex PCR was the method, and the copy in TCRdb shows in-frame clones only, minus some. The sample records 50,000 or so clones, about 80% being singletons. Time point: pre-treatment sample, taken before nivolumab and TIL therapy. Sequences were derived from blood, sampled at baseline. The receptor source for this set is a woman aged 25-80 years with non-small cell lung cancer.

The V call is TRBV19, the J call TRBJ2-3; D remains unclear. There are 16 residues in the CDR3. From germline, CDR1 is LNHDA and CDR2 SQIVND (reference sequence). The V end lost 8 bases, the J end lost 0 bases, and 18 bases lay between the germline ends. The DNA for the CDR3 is TGTGCCAGTGCCCCTTCGAGGTACCCAAGCACAGATACGCAGTATTTT. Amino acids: CASAPSRYPSTDTQYF.

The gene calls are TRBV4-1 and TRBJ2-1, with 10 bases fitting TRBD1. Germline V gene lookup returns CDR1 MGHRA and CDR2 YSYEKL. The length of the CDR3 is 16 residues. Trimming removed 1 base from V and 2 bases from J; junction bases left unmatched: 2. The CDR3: CASSQGDRGPYNEQFF. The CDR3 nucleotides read TGCGCCAGCAGCCAAGGGGACAGGGGTCCCTACAATGAGCAGTTCTTC.

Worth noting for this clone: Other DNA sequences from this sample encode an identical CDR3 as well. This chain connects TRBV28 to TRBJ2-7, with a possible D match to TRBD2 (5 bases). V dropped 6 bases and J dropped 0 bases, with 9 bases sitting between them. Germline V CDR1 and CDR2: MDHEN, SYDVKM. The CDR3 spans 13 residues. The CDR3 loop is CASRLDSSYEQYF. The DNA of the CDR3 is TGTGCCAGCAGACTGGACTCCTCCTACGAGCAGTACTTC.

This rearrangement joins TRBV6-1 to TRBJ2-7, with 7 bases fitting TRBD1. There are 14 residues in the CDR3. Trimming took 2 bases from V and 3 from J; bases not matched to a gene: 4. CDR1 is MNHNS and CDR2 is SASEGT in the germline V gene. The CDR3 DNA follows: TGTGCCAGCAGTGAAATGGGACAGATCTACGAGCAGTACTTC. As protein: CASSEMGQIYEQYF.

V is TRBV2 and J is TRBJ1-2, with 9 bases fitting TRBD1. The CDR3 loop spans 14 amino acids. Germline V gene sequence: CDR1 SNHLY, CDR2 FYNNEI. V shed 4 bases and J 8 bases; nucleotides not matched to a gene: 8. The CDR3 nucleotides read TGTGCCAGCAGTGTCGGGACAGGGTTTGGAGGCTACACCTTC. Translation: CASSVGTGFGGYTF.

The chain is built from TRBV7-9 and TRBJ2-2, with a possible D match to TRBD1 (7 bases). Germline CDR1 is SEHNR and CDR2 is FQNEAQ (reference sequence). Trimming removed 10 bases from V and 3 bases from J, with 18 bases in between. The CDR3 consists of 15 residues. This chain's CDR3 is CATTRGERDTGELFF. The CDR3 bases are TGTGCCACCACCAGGGGGGAGAGGGACACCGGGGAGCTGTTTTTT.

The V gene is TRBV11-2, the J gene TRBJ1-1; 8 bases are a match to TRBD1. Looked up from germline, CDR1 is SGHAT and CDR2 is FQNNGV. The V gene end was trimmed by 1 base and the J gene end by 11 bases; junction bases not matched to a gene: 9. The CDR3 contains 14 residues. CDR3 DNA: TGTGCCAGCAGCTTAGGAGGGACAGGACAATATGCTTTCTTT. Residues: CASSLGGTGQYAFF.

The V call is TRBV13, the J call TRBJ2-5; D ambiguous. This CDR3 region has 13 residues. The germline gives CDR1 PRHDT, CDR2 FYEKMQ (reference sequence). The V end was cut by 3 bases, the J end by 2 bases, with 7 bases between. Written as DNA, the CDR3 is TGTGCCAGCAGCTTTGGCAGACAAGAGACCCAGTACTTC. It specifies CASSFGRQETQYF.

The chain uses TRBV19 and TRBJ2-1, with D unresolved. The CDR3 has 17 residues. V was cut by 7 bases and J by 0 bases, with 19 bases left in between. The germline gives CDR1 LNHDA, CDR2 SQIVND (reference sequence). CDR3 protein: CASTSSGSPISYNEQFF. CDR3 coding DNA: TGTGCCAGTACCTCTTCCGGTAGCCCTATCTCCTACAATGAGCAGTTCTTC.

CDR3 loop: CASSVVVGRTEAFF. CDR3 nucleotides: TGTGCCAGCAGCGTTGTCGTGGGCCGTACTGAAGCTTTCTTT. The chain carries TRBV5-4 and TRBJ1-1; D remains unclear. Germline V gene lookup returns CDR1 SGHNT and CDR2 YYREEE (reference sequence). Deletions cut 4 bases from V and 5 bases from J, with 15 bases between. The CDR3 is 14 amino acids.

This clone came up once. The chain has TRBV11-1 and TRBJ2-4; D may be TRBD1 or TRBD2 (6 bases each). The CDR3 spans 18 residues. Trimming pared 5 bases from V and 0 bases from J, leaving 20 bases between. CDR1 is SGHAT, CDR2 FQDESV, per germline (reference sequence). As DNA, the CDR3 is TGTGCCAGCAGCCCCCCGTCGGCCAGGGGACTAGCCAAAAACATTCAGTACTTC. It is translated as CASSPPSARGLAKNIQYF.

The CDR3 sequence is CASLTDRGGNEQFF. In DNA form, the CDR3 reads TGTGCCAGCCTTACTGACAGGGGAGGTAATGAGCAGTTCTTC. The rearrangement uses TRBV6-5 and TRBJ2-1; 8 bases line up with TRBD1. V gave up 8 bases and J gave up 7 bases; unmatched junction bases: 10. Per the germline V gene, CDR1 is MNHEY and CDR2 is SVGAGI. This CDR3 spans 14 amino acids.

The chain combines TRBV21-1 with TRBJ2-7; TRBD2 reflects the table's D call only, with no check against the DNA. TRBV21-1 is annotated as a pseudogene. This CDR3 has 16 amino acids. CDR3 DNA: TGTGCCAGCAGCAAAGGAGGGCCTAGCTGCCGGCACGAGCAGTACTTC. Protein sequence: CASSKGGPSCRHEQYF.

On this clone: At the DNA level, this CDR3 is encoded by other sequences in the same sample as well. The CDR3 is CASSVDGGGELFF. CDR3 nucleotides: TGTGCCAGCAGCGTAGACGGGGGCGGGGAGCTGTTTTTT. This chain uses TRBV9 with TRBJ2-2, with D perhaps TRBD2 (6 bases). The CDR3 spans 13 residues. The V end was cut by 0 bases, the J end by 7 bases, with 7 bases between. In germline, CDR1 is SGDLS, CDR2 YYNGEE.

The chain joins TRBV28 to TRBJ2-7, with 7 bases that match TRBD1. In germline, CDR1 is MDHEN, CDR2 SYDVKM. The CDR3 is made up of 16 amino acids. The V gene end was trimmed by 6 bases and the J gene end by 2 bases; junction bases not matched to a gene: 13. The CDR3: CASREKGGGQPYEQYF. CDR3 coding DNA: TGTGCCAGCAGGGAAAAAGGGGGCGGGCAGCCCTACGAGCAGTACTTC.

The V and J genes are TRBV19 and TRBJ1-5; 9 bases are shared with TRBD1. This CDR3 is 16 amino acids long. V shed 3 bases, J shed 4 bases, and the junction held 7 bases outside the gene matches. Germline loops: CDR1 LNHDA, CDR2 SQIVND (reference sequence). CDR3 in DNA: TGTGCCAGTAGTATGCAGACAGGGGGTACAAATCAGCCCCAGCATTTT. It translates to CASSMQTGGTNQPQHF.

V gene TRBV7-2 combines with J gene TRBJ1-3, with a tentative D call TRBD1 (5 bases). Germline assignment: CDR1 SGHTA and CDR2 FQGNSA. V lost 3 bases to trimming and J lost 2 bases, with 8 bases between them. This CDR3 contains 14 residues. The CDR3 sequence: CASSLGGAGNTIYF. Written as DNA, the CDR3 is TGTGCCAGCAGCTTGGGAGGGGCTGGAAACACCATATATTTT. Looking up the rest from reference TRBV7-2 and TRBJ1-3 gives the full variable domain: GAGVSQSPSNKVTEKGKDVELRCDPISGHTALYWYRQSLGQGLEFLIYFQGNSAPDKSGLPSDRFSAERTGGSVSTLTIQRTQQEDSAVYLCASSLGGAGNTIYFGEGSWLTVV.

CDR3: CASSPVGHSGNTIYF. The DNA for the CDR3 is TGCGCCAGCAGCCCGGTCGGCCACTCTGGAAACACCATATATTTT. V and J are TRBV5-1 and TRBJ1-3; no firm D call. Between the trimmed V and J ends, which lost 4 bases and 0 bases, there was a span of 11 bases. Germline-derived CDR1 and CDR2 are SGHRS and YFSETQ. The CDR3 has 15 residues. Filled out from reference TRBV5-1 and TRBJ1-3, the complete variable domain reads KAGVTQTPRYLIKTRGQQVTLSCSPISGHRSVSWYQQTPGQGLQFLFEYFSETQRNKGNFPGRFSGRQFSNSRSEMNVSTLELGDSALYLCASSPVGHSGNTIYFGEGSWLTVV.

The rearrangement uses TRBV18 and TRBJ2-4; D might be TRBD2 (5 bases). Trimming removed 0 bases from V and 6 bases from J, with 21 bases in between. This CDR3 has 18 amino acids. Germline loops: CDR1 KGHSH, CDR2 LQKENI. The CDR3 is CASSPPTRAPGDGNIQYF. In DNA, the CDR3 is TGTGCCAGCTCACCACCGACGCGGGCGCCTGGAGATGGAAACATTCAGTACTTC.

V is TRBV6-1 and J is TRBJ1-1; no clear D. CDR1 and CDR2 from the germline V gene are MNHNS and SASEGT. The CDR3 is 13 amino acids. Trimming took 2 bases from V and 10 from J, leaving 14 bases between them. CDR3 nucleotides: TGTGCCAGCAGTGAACGGAACCGGGTGAGAGCTTTCTTT. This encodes CASSERNRVRAFF.

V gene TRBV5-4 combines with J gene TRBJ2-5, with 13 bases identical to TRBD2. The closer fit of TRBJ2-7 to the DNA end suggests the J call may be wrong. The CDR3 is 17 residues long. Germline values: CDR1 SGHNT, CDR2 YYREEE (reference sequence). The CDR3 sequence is CASSLAWTSGGSYEQYF. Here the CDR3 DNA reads TGTGCCAGCAGCTTGGCCTGGACTAGCGGGGGATCCTACGAGCAGTACTTC.

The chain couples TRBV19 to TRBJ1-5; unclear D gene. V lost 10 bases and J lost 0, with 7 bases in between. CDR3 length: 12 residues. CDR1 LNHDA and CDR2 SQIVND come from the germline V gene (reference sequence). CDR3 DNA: TGTGCCACTGCAGTTAGCAATCAGCCCCAGCATTTT. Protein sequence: CATAVSNQPQHF. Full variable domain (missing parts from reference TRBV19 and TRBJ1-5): DGGITQSPKYLFRKEGQNVTLSCEQNLNHDAMYWYRQDPGQGLRLIYYSQIVNDFQKGDIAEGYSVSREKKESFPLTVTSAQKNPTAFYLCATAVSNQPQHFGDGTRLSIL.

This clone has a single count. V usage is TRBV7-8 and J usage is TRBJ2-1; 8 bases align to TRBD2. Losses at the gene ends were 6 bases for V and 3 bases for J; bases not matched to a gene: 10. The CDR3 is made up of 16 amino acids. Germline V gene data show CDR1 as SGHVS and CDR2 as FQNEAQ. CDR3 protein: CASRLGRAGGYNEQFF. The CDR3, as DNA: TGTGCCAGCAGGTTGGGGCGGGCGGGAGGCTACAATGAGCAGTTCTTC. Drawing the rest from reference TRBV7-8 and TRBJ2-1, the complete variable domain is GAGVSQSPRYKVAKRGQDVALRCDPISGHVSLFWYQQALGQGPEFLTYFQNEAQLDKSGLPSDRFFAERPEGSVSTLKIQRTQQEDSAVYLCASRLGRAGGYNEQFFGPGTRLTVL.

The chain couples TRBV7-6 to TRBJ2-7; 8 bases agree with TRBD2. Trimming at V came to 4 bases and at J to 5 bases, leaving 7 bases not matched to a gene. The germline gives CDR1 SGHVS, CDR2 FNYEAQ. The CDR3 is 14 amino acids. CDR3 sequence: CASSSSGSFNEQYF. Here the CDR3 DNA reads TGTGCCAGCAGCTCTAGCGGGTCATTTAACGAGCAGTACTTC.

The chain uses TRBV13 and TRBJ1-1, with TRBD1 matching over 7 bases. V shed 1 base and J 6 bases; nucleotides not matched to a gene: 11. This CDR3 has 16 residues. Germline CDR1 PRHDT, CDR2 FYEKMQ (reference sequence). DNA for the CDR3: TGTGCCAGCAGCTTAGACCGGGACAGTGAAGTCCCTGAAGCTTTCTTT. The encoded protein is CASSLDRDSEVPEAFF.

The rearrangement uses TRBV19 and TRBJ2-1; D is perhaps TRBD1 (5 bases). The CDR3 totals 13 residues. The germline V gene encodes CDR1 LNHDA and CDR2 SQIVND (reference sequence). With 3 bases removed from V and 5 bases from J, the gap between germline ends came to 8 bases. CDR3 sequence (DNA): TGTGCCAGTAGTATGGGGCGTGACAATGAGCAGTTCTTC. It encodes CASSMGRDNEQFF.

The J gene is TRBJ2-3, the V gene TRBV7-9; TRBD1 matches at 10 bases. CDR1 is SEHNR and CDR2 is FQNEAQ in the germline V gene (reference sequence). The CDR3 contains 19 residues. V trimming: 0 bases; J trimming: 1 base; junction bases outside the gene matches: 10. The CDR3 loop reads CASSLADRGRRYGTDTQYF. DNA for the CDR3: TGTGCCAGCAGCTTAGCCGACAGGGGGCGCCGGTATGGCACAGATACGCAGTATTTT.